A selection of T cell receptor beta chains follows, all from one sample in a study of glioma-infiltrating T cells after dendritic cell vaccination. Sequencing was performed with immunoSEQ multiplex PCR; in TCRdb, only in-frame clones are kept and a portion is missing. The sample has fewer than 85,000 clones, approximately 80% seen once. The input for sequencing was blood, taken before dendritic cell vaccination. The receptors originated from a human donor with glioblastoma. The conserved cysteine and the conserved F or W are not part of the CDR3 here.

len: 15
v_gene: TRBV5-5
CDR3aa: ASSRSGTGWENEKLF

len: 13
v_gene: TRBV5-1
CDR3aa: ASSSHLRVNYGYT

len: 10
v_gene: TRBV10-3
CDR3aa: ASSTGGNEQF

len: 14
v_gene: TRBV5-6
CDR3aa: ASSLPPPRQHNEQF

len: 10
v_gene: TRBV29-1
CDR3aa: SVAGNDQPQH

len: 13
v_gene: TRBV19
CDR3aa: ASSMRVAGANVLT

len: 12
v_gene: TRBV11-3
CDR3aa: ASSLGVGAGELF

len: 11
v_gene: TRBV19
CDR3aa: ASSTLDEWGYT

len: 10
v_gene: TRBV25-1
CDR3aa: ASTGQGSEQY

len: 11
v_gene: TRBV6-1
CDR3aa: ASTPPGGYEQY

len: 13
v_gene: TRBV6-6
CDR3aa: ASSYGASVYNEQF

len: 12
v_gene: TRBV6-5
CDR3aa: ASSMLTANNEQF

len: 13
v_gene: TRBV10-3
CDR3aa: AISEIGEVRDGYT

len: 12
v_gene: TRBV6-5
CDR3aa: ASSYEQGDNEQF

len: 14
v_gene: TRBV21-1
CDR3aa: ASSLRDRGGTDTQY

len: 18
v_gene: TRBV18
CDR3aa: ASSLDRPGTSAIHTDTQY

len: 11
v_gene: TRBV9
CDR3aa: ASSVGPGLEAF

len: 14
v_gene: TRBV5-1
CDR3aa: ASSLPGSGGPNEQF

len: 14
v_gene: TRBV19
CDR3aa: ASSMAGARRGYGYT

len: 15
v_gene: TRBV5-6
CDR3aa: ASSLARVGGRLNIQY

len: 12
v_gene: TRBV2
CDR3aa: ASSFTGDGYGYT

len: 11
v_gene: TRBV11-1
CDR3aa: ASALGVQETQY